The entry that follows covers one TCR beta chain sequence. The CDR3 length is 14 residues. Germline lookup yields CDR1 LNHNV and CDR2 YYDKDF (reference sequence). V dropped 4 bases and J dropped 6 bases, with 12 bases sitting between them. The method was immunoSEQ multiplex PCR; TCRdb's version includes in-frame clones alone and lacks a portion of them. Counted here are roughly 47,000 clones, 94% occurring once; the ten biggest clones make up around 5.5%. The sample comes from a study of T cell changes during pregnancy in multiple sclerosis. The sequencing used CD8+ T cells from peripheral blood mononuclear cells, collected before pregnancy. The clonotype comes from a female donor with multiple sclerosis, enrolled in a pregnancy study. The genes are TRBV15 and TRBJ2-2, with D possibly being TRBD1 (6 bases). The CDR3 DNA sequence: TGTGCCACCAGCACCCTACAGGGTTCCGGGGAGCTGTTTTTT. Translation: CATSTLQGSGELFF.